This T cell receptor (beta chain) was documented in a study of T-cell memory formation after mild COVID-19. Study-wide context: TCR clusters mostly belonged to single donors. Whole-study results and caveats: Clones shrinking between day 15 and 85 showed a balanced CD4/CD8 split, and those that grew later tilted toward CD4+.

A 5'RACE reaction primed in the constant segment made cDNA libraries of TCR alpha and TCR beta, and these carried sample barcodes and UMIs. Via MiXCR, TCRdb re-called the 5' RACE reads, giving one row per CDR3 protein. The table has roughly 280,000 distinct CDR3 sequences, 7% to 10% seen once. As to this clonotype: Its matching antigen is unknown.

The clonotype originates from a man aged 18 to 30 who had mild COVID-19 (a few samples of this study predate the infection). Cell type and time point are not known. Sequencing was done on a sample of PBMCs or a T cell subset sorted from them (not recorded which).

Written as DNA, the CDR3 is TGTGCCTGGAGTGTGGGACAGGGGGCAGAAAAACTGTTTTTT. Residues: CAWSVGQGAEKLFF. This chain connects TRBV30 to TRBJ1-4, with 12 bases matching TRBD1. From germline, CDR1 is GTSNPN and CDR2 SVGIG (reference sequence). CDR3 size: 14 residues. Trimming at V came to 0 bases and at J to 8 bases, leaving 1 base not matched to a gene.